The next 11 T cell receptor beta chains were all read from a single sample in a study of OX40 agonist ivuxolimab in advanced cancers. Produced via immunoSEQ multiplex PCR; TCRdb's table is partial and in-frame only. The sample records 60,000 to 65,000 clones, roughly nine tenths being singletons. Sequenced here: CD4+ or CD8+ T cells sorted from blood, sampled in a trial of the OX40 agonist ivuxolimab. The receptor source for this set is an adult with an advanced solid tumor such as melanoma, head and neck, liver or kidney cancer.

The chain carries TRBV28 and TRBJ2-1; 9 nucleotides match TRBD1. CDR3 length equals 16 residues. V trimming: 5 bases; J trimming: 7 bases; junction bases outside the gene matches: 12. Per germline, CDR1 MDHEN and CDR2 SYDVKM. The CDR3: CASSTPPGQGQNEQFF. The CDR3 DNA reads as TGTGCCAGCAGTACGCCGCCGGGACAGGGTCAAAATGAGCAGTTCTTC.

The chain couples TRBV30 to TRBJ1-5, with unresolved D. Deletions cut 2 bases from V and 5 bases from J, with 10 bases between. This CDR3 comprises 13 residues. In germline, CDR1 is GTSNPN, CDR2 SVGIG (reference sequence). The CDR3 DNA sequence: TGTGCCTGGAGTCCACCCGGGCATCAGCCCCAGCATTTT. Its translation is CAWSPPGHQPQHF.

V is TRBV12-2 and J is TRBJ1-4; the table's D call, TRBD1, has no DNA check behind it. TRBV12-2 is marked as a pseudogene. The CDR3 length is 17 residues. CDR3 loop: CASRQPGQDRTNEKLFF. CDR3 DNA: TGTGCAAGTCGCCAGCCGGGACAGGACAGAACTAATGAAAAACTGTTTTTT.

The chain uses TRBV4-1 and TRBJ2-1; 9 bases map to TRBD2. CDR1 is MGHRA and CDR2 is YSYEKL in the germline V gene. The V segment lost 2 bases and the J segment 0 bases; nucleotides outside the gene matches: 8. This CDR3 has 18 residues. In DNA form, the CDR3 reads TGCGCCAGCAGCCAACTTGGGACTAGCAAGGGCTCCTACAATGAGCAGTTCTTC. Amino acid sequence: CASSQLGTSKGSYNEQFF.

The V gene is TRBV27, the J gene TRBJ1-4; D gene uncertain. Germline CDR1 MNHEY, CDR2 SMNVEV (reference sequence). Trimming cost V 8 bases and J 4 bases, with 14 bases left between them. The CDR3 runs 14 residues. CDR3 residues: CASGYRPNNEKLFF. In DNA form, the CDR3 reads TGTGCCAGCGGGTATAGGCCGAATAATGAAAAACTGTTTTTT. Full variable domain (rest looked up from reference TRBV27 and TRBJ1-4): EAQVTQNPRYLITVTGKKLTVTCSQNMNHEYMSWYRQDPGLGLRQIYYSMNVEVTDKGDVPEGYKVSRKEKRNFPLILESPSPNQTSLYFCASGYRPNNEKLFFGSGTQLSVL.

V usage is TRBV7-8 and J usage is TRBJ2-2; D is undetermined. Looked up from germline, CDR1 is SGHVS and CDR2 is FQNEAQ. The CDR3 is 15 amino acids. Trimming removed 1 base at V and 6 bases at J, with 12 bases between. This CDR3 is CASSLDISPSGELFF. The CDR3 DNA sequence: TGTGCCAGCAGCTTAGATATCTCCCCCTCCGGGGAGCTGTTTTTT.

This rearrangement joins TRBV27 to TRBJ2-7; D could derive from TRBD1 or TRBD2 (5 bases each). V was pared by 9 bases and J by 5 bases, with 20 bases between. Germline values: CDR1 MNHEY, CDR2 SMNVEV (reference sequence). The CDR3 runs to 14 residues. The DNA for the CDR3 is TGTGCCAGTAAGCCGGGACCAGGGCTCGACGAGCAGTACTTC. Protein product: CASKPGPGLDEQYF.

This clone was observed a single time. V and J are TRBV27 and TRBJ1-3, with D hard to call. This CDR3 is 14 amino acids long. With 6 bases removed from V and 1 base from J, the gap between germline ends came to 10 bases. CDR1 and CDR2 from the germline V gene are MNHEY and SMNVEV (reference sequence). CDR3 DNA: TGTGCCAGCAGCACCGGGATTTCTGGAAACACCATATATTTT. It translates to CASSTGISGNTIYF.

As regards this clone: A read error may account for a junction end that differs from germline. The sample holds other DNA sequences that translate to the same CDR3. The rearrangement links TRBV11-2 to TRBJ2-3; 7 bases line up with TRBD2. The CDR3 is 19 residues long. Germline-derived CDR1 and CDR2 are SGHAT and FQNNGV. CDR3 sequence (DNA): TGTGCCAGCAGCTTAGTGAGATTTAGGGCGGGAGTACATACAGATACGCAATATTTT. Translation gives CASSLVRFRAGVHTDTQYF.

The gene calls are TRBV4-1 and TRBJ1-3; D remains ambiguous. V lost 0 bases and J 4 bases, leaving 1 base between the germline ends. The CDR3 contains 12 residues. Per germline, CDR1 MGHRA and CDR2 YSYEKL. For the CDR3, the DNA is TGCGCCAGCAGCCAAGAAGGAAACACCATATATTTT. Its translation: CASSQEGNTIYF.

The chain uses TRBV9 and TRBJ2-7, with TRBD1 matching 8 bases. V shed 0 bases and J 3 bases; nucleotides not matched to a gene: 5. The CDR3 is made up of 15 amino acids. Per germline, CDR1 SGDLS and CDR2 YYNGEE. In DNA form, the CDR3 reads TGTGCCAGCAGCGTAGGTACAGGGGGATACTACGAGCAGTACTTC. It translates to CASSVGTGGYYEQYF.